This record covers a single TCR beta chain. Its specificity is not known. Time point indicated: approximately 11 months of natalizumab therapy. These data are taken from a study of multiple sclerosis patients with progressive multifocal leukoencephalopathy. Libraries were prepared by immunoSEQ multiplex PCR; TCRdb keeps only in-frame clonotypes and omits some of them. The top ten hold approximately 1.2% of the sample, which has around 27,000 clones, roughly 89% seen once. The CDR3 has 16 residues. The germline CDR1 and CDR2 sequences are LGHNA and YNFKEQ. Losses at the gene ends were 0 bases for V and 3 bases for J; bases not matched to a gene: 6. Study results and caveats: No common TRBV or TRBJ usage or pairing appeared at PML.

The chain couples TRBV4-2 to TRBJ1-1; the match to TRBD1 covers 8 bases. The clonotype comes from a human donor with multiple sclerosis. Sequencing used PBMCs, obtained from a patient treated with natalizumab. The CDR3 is CASSQDPGQGDTEAFF. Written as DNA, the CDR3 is TGTGCCAGCAGCCAAGATCCCGGACAGGGAGACACTGAAGCTTTCTTT.